This T cell receptor (beta chain) was sequenced during a study of radiation and T cells in renal cell carcinoma. The CDR3 runs 15 residues. V lost 4 bases and J 5 bases, leaving 14 bases between the germline ends. Looked up from germline, CDR1 is SGHVS and CDR2 is FQNEAQ. The data were produced by immunoSEQ multiplex PCR, yet TCRdb's version contains in-frame clones alone and is incomplete. The sample has 120,000 to 150,000 clones, 75% to 90% seen once. Indicated time point: baseline pretreatment blood. The treatment is: 15 Gy SBRT to primary tumor, nephrectomy 4 weeks later. Blood was sampled at baseline, 2 weeks and 4 weeks after SBRT. This renal cell carcinoma was of the clear cell type.

This sequence originates from a woman between 50 and 59 years old with renal cell carcinoma. Sequencing was performed on blood, taken from a patient whose treatment included radiotherapy and nephrectomy. The chain links TRBV7-8 to TRBJ2-2, with unresolved D. DNA of the CDR3: TGTGCCAGCAGCTCCAGCTCCCCCGGAACCGGGGAGCTGTTTTTT. Protein product: CASSSSSPGTGELFF.